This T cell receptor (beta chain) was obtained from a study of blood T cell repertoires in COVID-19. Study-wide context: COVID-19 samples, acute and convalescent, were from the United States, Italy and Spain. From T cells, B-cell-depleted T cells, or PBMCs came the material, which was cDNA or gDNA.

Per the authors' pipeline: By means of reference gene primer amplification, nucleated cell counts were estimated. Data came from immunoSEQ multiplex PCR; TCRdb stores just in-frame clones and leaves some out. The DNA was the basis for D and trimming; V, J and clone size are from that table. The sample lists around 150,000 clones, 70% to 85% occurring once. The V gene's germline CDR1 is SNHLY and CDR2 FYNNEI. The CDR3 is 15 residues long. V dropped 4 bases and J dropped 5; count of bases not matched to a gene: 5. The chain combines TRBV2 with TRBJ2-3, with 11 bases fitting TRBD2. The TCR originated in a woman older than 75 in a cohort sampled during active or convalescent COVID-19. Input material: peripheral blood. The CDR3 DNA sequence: TGTGCCAGCAGTGTTAGCGGGGGGGCTAGAGATACGCAGTATTTT. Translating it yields CASSVSGGARDTQYF.